In this sample, the clone carrying this T cell receptor (delta chain) turned up a few times. The antigen remains undetermined. The sample comes from a study of Vδ1+ human thymocytes. Sorted Vdelta1+ thymocytes were about 97% to 99.6% pure. Regarding the study as a whole: Unexpected Vdelta2 sequences could cause misinterpretation of bulk repertoire data. Despite high sort purity, approximately 20% of thymic T cell receptor delta sequences were Vdelta2. In the thymus, TRG and TRD repertoires looked highly polyclonal with Gaussian CDR3 lengths.

RNA was extracted from the cells and then reverse transcribed. Pooled V-gene forward primers with one constant-region reverse primer generated the CDR3 amplicons by multiplex PCR. TCRdb reprocessed the multiplex PCR reads through CATT. The sample consists of 70,000 or so delta-chain clones, approximately 37% of them appearing once. Trimming took 1 base from V and 7 from J; bases not matched to a gene: 15. Germline CDR1 is TSWWSYY and CDR2 is QGS. The CDR3 runs 19 residues. The sample consisted of Vdelta1+ gamma-delta thymocytes from the thymus. The subset was: FACS-sorted CD3+ TCRalphabeta- TCRVdelta1+ TCRVdelta2- thymocytes. This TCR was recovered from a boy less than two years old who had congenital heart surgery. The chain combines TRDV1 with TRDJ1; 13 nucleotides align to TRDD3. The CDR3 loop is CALGEPALRLGDTQPKLIF. CDR3 bases: TGTGCTCTTGGGGAACCGGCTCTCCGACTGGGGGATACGCAGCCTAAACTCATCTTT.